The 24 T cell receptor beta chains presented below share a single source sample, sequenced in a study of blood T cell repertoires in COVID-19. Using immunoSEQ multiplex PCR, the repertoire was profiled, and TCRdb retains in-frame clones only, with some absent. The sample lists about 100,000 clones; roughly 80% were seen once. Material: peripheral blood. The receptors shown here come from a man between 65 and 80 years old with active or convalescent COVID-19.

The genes are TRBV29-1 and TRBJ2-6; 10 positions match TRBD1. This CDR3 has 18 amino acids. The germline V gene encodes CDR1 SQVTM and CDR2 ANQGSEA. The ends lost 6 bases at V and 2 bases at J; junction bases unmatched: 13. This chain's CDR3 is CSVLPVGQGLPGANVLTF. The CDR3 nucleotides are TGCAGCGTCCTACCTGTGGGACAGGGGCTACCTGGGGCCAACGTCCTGACTTTC.

This clone appeared a single time. This chain connects TRBV18 to TRBJ1-4; D call uncertain. Trimming cost V 8 bases and J 7 bases, with 14 bases left between them. CDR3 length: 13 amino acids. Per the germline V gene, CDR1 is KGHSH and CDR2 is LQKENI. The CDR3 DNA follows: TGTGCCAGCACGGCGGCTTTGGGTGAAAAACTGTTTTTT. This codes for CASTAALGEKLFF. Based on the CDR3 plus reference TRBV18 and TRBJ1-4, the full variable domain is NAGVMQNPRHLVRRRGQEARLRCSPMKGHSHVYWYRQLPEEGLKFMVYLQKENIIDESGMPKERFSAEFPKEGPSILRIQQVVRGDSAAYFCASTAALGEKLFFGSGTQLSVL.

This clone was counted a single time. The chain uses TRBV6-5 and TRBJ2-1, with TRBD2 identical over 10 bases. After removal of 2 bases from V and 3 bases from J, the junction contained 1 base not matched to a gene. Germline CDR1 reads MNHEY; CDR2 reads SVGAGI. The CDR3 totals 15 residues. This CDR3 reads CASSYKRGGYNEQFF. The CDR3 bases are TGTGCCAGCAGTTACAAGCGGGGGGGCTACAATGAGCAGTTCTTC.

The V gene is TRBV9, the J gene TRBJ2-2, with 11 bases fitting TRBD2. The V gene's germline CDR1 is SGDLS and CDR2 YYNGEE. The CDR3 totals 16 residues. The J segment lost 5 bases and the V segment lost 4 bases, leaving 7 bases of the junction unmatched. Here the CDR3 reads CASSPTTSGVTGELFF. In DNA form, the CDR3 reads TGTGCCAGCAGCCCGACGACTAGCGGGGTGACCGGGGAGCTGTTTTTT.

The gene calls are TRBV4-3 and TRBJ1-2, with 8 bases that match TRBD1. Germline CDR1 and CDR2: LGHNA and YSLEER. CDR3 length: 16 amino acids. V trimming: 0 bases; J trimming: 8 bases; junction bases outside the gene matches: 11. The CDR3 reads CASSQDGQGEPYGYTF. For the CDR3, the DNA is TGCGCCAGCAGCCAAGACGGACAGGGCGAGCCCTACGGCTACACCTTC.

This sequence joins TRBV19 and TRBJ1-1; D unclear. V shed 4 bases and J shed 0 bases, with 6 bases lying between them. CDR1 and CDR2 from the germline V gene are LNHDA and SQIVND (reference sequence). The CDR3 sequence is 13 residues long. The CDR3 spells CASSNPMNTEAFF. CDR3 sequence (DNA): TGTGCCAGTAGTAATCCTATGAACACTGAAGCTTTCTTT.

This clone was recorded only once. The V gene is TRBV7-3, the J gene TRBJ2-2; possibly TRBD2 for D (5 bases). Trimming stripped 0 bases from V and 4 bases from J, with 9 bases between. CDR3 length equals 15 residues. CDR1 SGHTA and CDR2 FQGTGA come from the germline V gene. CDR3 sequence (DNA): TGTGCCAGCAGCTTAACTCGGGAAGTCACCGGGGAGCTGTTTTTT. Translated: CASSLTREVTGELFF.

This chain uses TRBV9 with TRBJ1-6; 8 bases map to TRBD1. Trimming removed 7 bases from V and 5 bases from J; junction bases left unmatched: 2. Per the germline V gene, CDR1 is SGDLS and CDR2 is YYNGEE. The length of the CDR3 is 13 residues. The CDR3 is CASGQGHNSPLHF. The CDR3 region has the DNA TGTGCCAGCGGACAGGGACATAATTCACCCCTCCACTTT.

The chain combines TRBV19 with TRBJ1-3, with 8 bases lining up with TRBD1. CDR3 length: 15 residues. Looked up from germline, CDR1 is LNHDA and CDR2 is SQIVND (reference sequence). Trimming at V came to 9 bases and at J to 2 bases, leaving 9 bases not matched to a gene. CDR3 region: CASNTGTGTGNTIYF. Written as DNA, the CDR3 is TGTGCCAGCAACACCGGGACAGGAACTGGAAACACCATATATTTT.

V gene TRBV28 combines with J gene TRBJ2-7; D possibly corresponds to TRBD1 (6 bases). This CDR3 is built from 15 residues. Trimming removed 6 bases from V and 0 bases from J, with 15 bases in between. Germline CDR1 and CDR2: MDHEN and SYDVKM. CDR3: CASSRRPTGSYEQYF. CDR3 DNA: TGTGCCAGCAGCCGACGACCGACAGGCTCCTACGAGCAGTACTTC. The full variable domain, rest sourced from reference TRBV28 and TRBJ2-7, is DVKVTQSSRYLVKRTGEKVFLECVQDMDHENMFWYRQDPGLGLRLIYFSYDVKMKEKGDIPEGYSVSREKKERFSLILESASTNQTSMYLCASSRRPTGSYEQYFGPGTRLTVT.

In this sample, this clone turned up a few times. This chain uses TRBV11-2 with TRBJ2-3, with D perhaps TRBD2 (7 bases). Germline CDR1 reads SGHAT; CDR2 reads FQNNGV. The CDR3 extends over 16 amino acids. V shed 1 base and J shed 5 bases, with 16 bases lying between them. CDR3 nucleotide sequence: TGTGCCAGCAGCTTAGGCACGGGGGGCCTGGGAGATACGCAGTATTTT. Residues: CASSLGTGGLGDTQYF.

This clone was seen at least ten times. The genes are TRBV5-5 and TRBJ1-5; D unclear. The CDR3 consists of 15 residues. V was trimmed by 1 base and J by 5 bases, leaving 13 bases between them. Germline CDR1 SGHKS, CDR2 YYEKEE (reference sequence). The DNA for the CDR3 is TGTGCCAGCAGCTTGTCCCTCTCAGGCCATCAGCCCCAGCATTTT. Translation: CASSLSLSGHQPQHF.

The CDR3 nucleotides read TGTGCCAGCAGCCAAGGTACTAGCTTCTCCTACGAGCAGTACTTC. Translating it yields CASSQGTSFSYEQYF. The chain employs TRBV3-1 (or the pseudogene TRBV3-2) and TRBJ2-7; tentative D call: TRBD2 (6 bases). The CDR3 contains 15 residues. V lost 1 base to trimming and J lost 0 bases, with 10 bases between them. Germline V gene lookup returns CDR1 LGHDT and CDR2 YNNKEL (reference sequence).

This chain uses TRBV11-2 with TRBJ2-7, with 8 bases that match TRBD2. Germline CDR1 reads SGHAT; CDR2 reads FQNNGV. J lost 2 bases, V lost 3 bases, and 6 bases had no gene match. The length of the CDR3 is 15 residues. The CDR3 here is CASSFPPGGAYEQYF. The CDR3 DNA is TGTGCCAGCAGCTTTCCTCCGGGGGGGGCCTACGAGCAGTACTTC.

This clone has a single count. The rearrangement joins TRBV28 to TRBJ2-7; 14 bases line up with TRBD2. J gave up 6 bases and V 6 bases, and 10 bases lay outside the gene matches. Germline V gene lookup returns CDR1 MDHEN and CDR2 SYDVKM. The CDR3 runs to 16 residues. For the CDR3, the DNA is TGTGCCAGCAGCCGAAGACTAGCGGGGGGGCCCGCCGAGCAGTACTTC. Amino acid sequence: CASSRRLAGGPAEQYF.

V and J are TRBV14 and TRBJ2-3; D is possibly TRBD2 (5 bases). Germline V gives CDR1 SGHDN, CDR2 FVKESK. V was clipped by 3 bases and J by 2 bases, with 12 bases between them. The CDR3 covers 15 residues. The CDR3 reads CASSHRRGTTDTQYF. DNA of the CDR3: TGTGCCAGCAGCCATCGCCGGGGTACCACAGATACGCAGTATTTT.

The rearrangement joins TRBV4-1 to TRBJ2-7; TRBD1 aligns across 9 bases. CDR3 length: 18 amino acids. Trimming at V came to 1 base and at J to 5 bases, leaving 15 bases not matched to a gene. CDR1 is MGHRA, CDR2 YSYEKL, per germline. CDR3 protein: CASSQGRVLRDRVHEQYF. The CDR3, as DNA: TGCGCCAGCAGCCAAGGTCGAGTGTTACGGGACAGGGTCCACGAGCAGTACTTC.

With regard to this clone: The same CDR3 is also encoded by other DNA sequences in this sample. The chain links TRBV6-5 to TRBJ1-1; 7 bases are shared with TRBD1. The CDR3 spans 15 residues. Per the germline V gene, CDR1 is MNHEY and CDR2 is SVGAGI. Trimming cost V 0 bases and J 0 bases; bases outside gene matches: 1. Here the CDR3 reads CASSYSGTVNTEAFF. DNA for the CDR3: TGTGCCAGCAGTTACTCAGGGACAGTGAACACTGAAGCTTTCTTT.

V and J are TRBV27 and TRBJ2-7; TRBD1 matches 7 bases. CDR1 and CDR2 (germline): MNHEY, SMNVEV (reference sequence). The V gene end was trimmed by 0 bases and the J gene end by 4 bases; junction bases not matched to a gene: 0. This CDR3 region has 13 residues. The CDR3 is CASSLSGQYEQYF. CDR3 nucleotide sequence: TGTGCCAGCAGTTTATCGGGACAGTACGAGCAGTACTTC.

The rearrangement uses TRBV7-2 and TRBJ2-7; D not certain. The end of the DNA is better explained by TRBJ2-1, so the J call may be wrong. In germline, CDR1 is SGHTA, CDR2 FQGNSA. The CDR3 consists of 15 residues. CDR3 sequence reads: CASSLDLGSYNEQFF. The DNA of the CDR3 is TGTGCCAGCAGCTTAGACCTAGGCTCCTACAATGAGCAGTTCTTC.

In nucleotides, the CDR3 is TGTGCCAGCAGTCCGGGGACTAGCGGGAAAGATTACTACGAGCAGTACTTC. As protein: CASSPGTSGKDYYEQYF. The rearrangement joins TRBV27 to TRBJ2-7; 13 bases line up with TRBD2. This CDR3 has 17 residues. Germline V gene data show CDR1 as MNHEY and CDR2 as SMNVEV (reference sequence). The V segment lost 5 bases and the J segment 3 bases; nucleotides outside the gene matches: 10.

The chain couples TRBV28 to TRBJ1-1, with D uncertain. The CDR3 has 13 residues. Trimming took off 5 bases at V and 4 bases at J, with 11 bases between the two ends. From germline, CDR1 is MDHEN and CDR2 SYDVKM. The CDR3 sequence is CASSPGVRTEAFF. DNA of the CDR3: TGTGCCAGCAGTCCCGGGGTCCGCACTGAAGCTTTCTTT.

This chain joins TRBV4-2 and TRBJ2-7, with D possibly TRBD2 on 6 matching bases. Germline V lookup: CDR1 LGHNA, CDR2 YNFKEQ. This CDR3 contains 16 residues. The V and J ends lost 0 bases and 2 bases respectively, with 14 bases between them. CDR3 DNA sequence: TGTGCCAGCAGCCAAGAAGGGATCGGGGGAGCCTACGAGCAGTACTTC. It is translated as CASSQEGIGGAYEQYF.

The gene calls are TRBV11-3 and TRBJ1-1, with unresolved D. Germline CDR1 reads SGHNT; CDR2 reads YENEEA. This CDR3 comprises 15 residues. The germline V and J ends were trimmed by 5 bases and 1 base, with 14 bases remaining between them. The CDR3 DNA follows: TGTGCCAGCAGCGATGGAAGTGGGAGGAACACTGAAGCTTTCTTT. Translation gives CASSDGSGRNTEAFF.